The 17 T cell receptor beta chains given below trace back to one sample, sequenced in a study of shared clonotypes between healthy human individuals. Measured with immunoSEQ multiplex PCR; TCRdb has only the in-frame clones, and not every one. Here the sample spans some 2 million clones, about 95% being singletons. Only CD45RO-negative cells positively selected for CCR7 counted as naive CD8 cells, so terminally differentiated effector memory CD45RA+ cells were excluded. The material sequenced was naive CD8+ T cells sorted from blood. The receptor source for this set is a young man in good health.

The rearrangement uses TRBV30 and TRBJ2-7; D is tentatively TRBD1 or TRBD2 (5 bases each). The V end lost 8 bases, the J end lost 5 bases, and 16 bases lay between the germline ends. Germline V gene sequence: CDR1 GTSNPN, CDR2 SVGIG (reference sequence). The CDR3 runs to 12 residues. CDR3 nucleotides: TGTGCCCTTACGGGGCCAAACGACGAGCAGTACTTC. It specifies CALTGPNDEQYF. Based on the CDR3 plus reference TRBV30 and TRBJ2-7, the full variable domain is SQTIHQWPATLVQPVGSPLSLECTVEGTSNPNLYWYRQAAGRGLQLLFYSVGIGQISSEVPQNLSASRPQDRQFILSSKKLLLSDSGFYLCALTGPNDEQYFGPGTRLTVT.

The chain employs TRBV7-3 and TRBJ1-2; D is possibly TRBD1 (6 bases). This CDR3 is built from 16 residues. The germline V and J ends were trimmed by 0 bases and 2 bases, with 13 bases remaining between them. The germline gives CDR1 SGHTA, CDR2 FQGTGA. The CDR3 protein is CASSLTGQGTNYGYTF. In DNA, the CDR3 is TGTGCCAGCAGCTTAACGGGGCAGGGGACCAACTATGGCTACACCTTC.

The V and J genes are TRBV5-8 and TRBJ1-5; TRBD1 is a possible D gene (6 bases). Germline CDR1 reads SGHTS; CDR2 reads YDEGEE. V was cut by 1 base and J by 1 base, with 21 bases left in between. The CDR3 loop spans 19 amino acids. CDR3 DNA: TGTGCCAGCAGCTTGTTCAGTGGAACAGGGATACGGAGCAATCAGCCCCAGCATTTT. Protein product: CASSLFSGTGIRSNQPQHF.

The V gene is TRBV14, the J gene TRBJ2-7, with TRBD1 matching over 8 bases. CDR1 and CDR2 (germline): SGHDN, FVKESK. This CDR3 has 16 residues. J was trimmed by 1 base and V by 2 bases; bases with no gene match: 7. The CDR3 DNA is TGTGCCAGCAGCCAAACCCGGGACAGGCCTTCCTACGAGCAGTACTTC. Translated, it gives CASSQTRDRPSYEQYF.

The chain couples TRBV9 to TRBJ1-2, with a weak D call TRBD1 (5 bases). V lost 3 bases and J 0 bases, leaving 15 bases between the germline ends. Germline V gives CDR1 SGDLS, CDR2 YYNGEE. The CDR3 length is 16 residues. Here the CDR3 reads CASSDPETEPNYGYTF. The CDR3 coding sequence is TGTGCCAGCAGCGACCCCGAGACAGAACCTAACTATGGCTACACCTTC.

The count of this clone is one. The chain couples TRBV27 to TRBJ2-7; TRBD1 matches at 7 bases. V trimming: 5 bases; J trimming: 2 bases; junction bases outside the gene matches: 12. This CDR3 has 16 residues. Germline assignment: CDR1 MNHEY and CDR2 SMNVEV (reference sequence). CDR3: CASSPLRTGYPYEQYF. The CDR3 nucleotides are TGTGCCAGCAGTCCTCTTAGGACAGGTTACCCCTACGAGCAGTACTTC.

The chain uses TRBV5-6 and TRBJ1-1; perhaps TRBD1 as D (6 bases). Germline lookup yields CDR1 SGHDT and CDR2 YYEEEE. The V gene lost 1 base and the J gene lost 0 bases, with 10 bases spanning the gap. CDR3 size: 15 residues. The CDR3 bases are TGTGCCAGCAGCTTGTCGGGGGCCATGAACACTGAAGCTTTCTTT. Protein sequence: CASSLSGAMNTEAFF.

V usage is TRBV4-1 and J usage is TRBJ1-3; D gene unclear. The CDR3 length is 16 residues. Germline loops: CDR1 MGHRA, CDR2 YSYEKL. V lost 4 bases and J lost 0, with 13 bases in between. CDR3 in DNA: TGCGCCAGCAGCCTACAGATCAGTAACTCTGGAAACACCATATATTTT. Translating it yields CASSLQISNSGNTIYF.

The V gene is TRBV4-3, the J gene TRBJ1-5; 7 nucleotides match TRBD1. The CDR3 runs 15 residues. Germline values: CDR1 LGHNA, CDR2 YSLEER. The ends lost 0 bases at V and 5 bases at J; junction bases unmatched: 4. The CDR3 bases are TGCGCCAGCAGCCAAGACGGACAGGTCCATCAGCCCCAGCATTTT. It translates to CASSQDGQVHQPQHF.

The gene calls are TRBV4-1 and TRBJ2-7, with D possibly matching TRBD2 (5 bases). V was pared by 4 bases and J by 3 bases, with 19 bases between. Germline CDR1 MGHRA, CDR2 YSYEKL. CDR3 length: 16 amino acids. The CDR3 sequence is CASSPPMGALGYEQYF. CDR3 nucleotides: TGCGCCAGCAGCCCACCGATGGGAGCACTAGGCTACGAGCAGTACTTC.

The V call is TRBV19, the J call TRBJ2-7; 7 bases match TRBD1. V shed 4 bases, J shed 5 bases, and the junction held 5 bases outside the gene matches. The CDR3 length is 13 residues. Looked up from germline, CDR1 is LNHDA and CDR2 is SQIVND (reference sequence). CDR3 nucleotides: TGTGCCAGTAGTAGGACAGGTGGCCACGAGCAGTACTTC. Translating it yields CASSRTGGHEQYF.

The rearrangement joins TRBV10-3 to TRBJ1-2, with no clear D. The CDR3 runs 12 residues. Germline loops: CDR1 ENHRY, CDR2 SYGVKD. The V gene lost 8 bases and the J gene lost 7 bases, with 14 bases spanning the gap. The CDR3, as DNA: TGTGCCATCGGGGAAAGGGTTAGTGGCTACACCTTC. Translated: CAIGERVSGYTF.

As for this clone: Other nucleotide sequences from this sample produce the same CDR3. The chain joins TRBV6-5 to TRBJ1-2; D gene uncertain. The germline CDR1 and CDR2 sequences are MNHEY and SVGAGI. The CDR3 length is 13 residues. V shed 2 bases and J shed 3 bases, with 7 bases lying between them. The CDR3 bases are TGTGCCAGCAGTTACGGCAGTGACTATGGCTACACCTTC. Translated: CASSYGSDYGYTF.

V is TRBV9 and J is TRBJ2-7; a possible D gene is TRBD1 (7 bases). The CDR3 is made up of 16 amino acids. Trimming removed 4 bases at V and 2 bases at J, with 19 bases between. The germline CDR1 and CDR2 sequences are SGDLS and YYNGEE. CDR3 nucleotides: TGTGCCAGCAGCCCGGAGGGGGCAGCGACTACCTACGAGCAGTACTTC. The encoded protein is CASSPEGAATTYEQYF.

The chain couples TRBV9 to TRBJ1-1; TRBD1 is a possible D gene (5 bases). Trimming left V 3 bases short and J 10 bases short, with 10 bases between. Per the germline V gene, CDR1 is SGDLS and CDR2 is YYNGEE. The CDR3 length is 11 residues. In DNA form, the CDR3 reads TGTGCCAGCAGCGGAAGCGGGGGAGCTTTCTTT. Protein product: CASSGSGGAFF.

The chain couples TRBV6-5 to TRBJ2-1; 7 bases line up with TRBD1. This CDR3 is 15 amino acids long. Germline CDR1 reads MNHEY; CDR2 reads SVGAGI. Unmatched junction bases numbered 3, after V lost 2 bases and J lost 2 bases. CDR3 sequence reads: CASSYLGTAYNEQFF. CDR3 in DNA: TGTGCCAGCAGTTACCTCGGGACAGCCTACAATGAGCAGTTCTTC.

V and J are TRBV11-1 and TRBJ2-3; D is perhaps TRBD1 (5 bases). Trimming shortened V by 5 bases and J by 1 base, and 13 bases separated the two germline ends. There are 15 residues in the CDR3. Per the germline V gene, CDR1 is SGHAT and CDR2 is FQDESV (reference sequence). The CDR3, as DNA: TGTGCCAGCAGCCCGGTCCCGACAGGCACAGATACGCAGTATTTT. Amino acids: CASSPVPTGTDTQYF.